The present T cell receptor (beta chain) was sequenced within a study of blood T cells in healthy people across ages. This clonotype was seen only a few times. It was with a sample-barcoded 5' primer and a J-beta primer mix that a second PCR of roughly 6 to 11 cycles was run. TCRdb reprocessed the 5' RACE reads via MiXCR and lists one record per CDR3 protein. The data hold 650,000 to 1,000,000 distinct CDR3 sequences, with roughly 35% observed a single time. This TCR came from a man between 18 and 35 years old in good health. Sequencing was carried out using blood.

DNA of the CDR3: TGTGCCAGTAGTAACCTACCCAGTAGTGAGCAGTACTTC. This translates into CASSNLPSSEQYF. The chain is built from TRBV19 and TRBJ2-4, with D uncertain. Trimming pared 4 bases from V and 13 bases from J, leaving 17 bases between. The CDR3 is made up of 13 amino acids. Germline CDR1 reads LNHDA; CDR2 reads SQIVND (reference sequence).